Listed below are T cell receptor beta chains from one sample, sequenced in a study of cytomegalovirus exposure and HLA in healthy donors. The assay was immunoSEQ multiplex PCR, and TCRdb's table has in-frame clones only and misses some. Among some 77,000 clones, 85% to 95% were seen once, and the ten largest hold 1.4%. The sequenced sample was PBMCs. These receptors were obtained from a man between 18 and 35 years old in good health and CMV-seropositive. Both conserved end residues are part of each CDR3. D genes are given only for firm matches. Not every row has a clone size; where given, it reads once, few, many or a size class.

CDR3nt: TGTGCCAGCAGCCCCACCCTAGGGGCTAACGAGCAGTACTTC; CDR3aa: CASSPTLGANEQYF; v_gene: TRBV5-4; abundance: .; j_gene: TRBJ2-7; d_gene: .
CDR3nt: TGTGCCAGCAGCTTGAAAGCGGGGTACAACGAGCAGTACTTC; CDR3aa: CASSLKAGYNEQYF; v_gene: TRBV5-4; abundance: .; j_gene: TRBJ2-7; d_gene: TRBD2
CDR3nt: TGTGCCAGCAGGGAGAGTCTTACGAACACTGAAGCTTTCTTT; CDR3aa: CASRESLTNTEAFF; v_gene: TRBV6-6; abundance: .; j_gene: TRBJ1-1; d_gene: .
CDR3nt: TGTGCCAGCTCACCCAGCCAGGGACAGGGTGGCAATCAGCCCCAGCATTTT; CDR3aa: CASSPSQGQGGNQPQHF; v_gene: TRBV18; abundance: .; j_gene: TRBJ1-5; d_gene: TRBD1
CDR3nt: TGTGCCAGCAGCCCTCGGGGGAGAGGGGAAGAGACCCAGTACTTC; CDR3aa: CASSPRGRGEETQYF; v_gene: TRBV5-4; abundance: .; j_gene: TRBJ2-5; d_gene: .
CDR3nt: TGTGCCAGCAGCTTCGGACAGGGAAACTCACCCCTCCACTTT; CDR3aa: CASSFGQGNSPLHF; v_gene: TRBV7-3; abundance: few; j_gene: TRBJ1-6; d_gene: TRBD1
CDR3nt: TGTGCTAGTGGTGTGAGCACTGCAGGACAAAGTCGGGCCAACGTCCTGACTTTC; CDR3aa: CASGVSTAGQSRANVLTF; v_gene: TRBV12-5; abundance: .; j_gene: TRBJ2-6; d_gene: .
CDR3nt: TGTGCCGTTCATGGGGGGGCTTACGAGCAGTACTTC; CDR3aa: CAVHGGAYEQYF; v_gene: TRBV14; abundance: .; j_gene: TRBJ2-7; d_gene: .
CDR3nt: TGTGCCAGCAGCTCCGGACTAGCCGGGGAGCTGTTTTTT; CDR3aa: CASSSGLAGELFF; v_gene: TRBV11-2; abundance: .; j_gene: TRBJ2-2; d_gene: TRBD2
CDR3nt: TGCGCCAGCAGCCGACTAAGGCGAGAGACCCAGTACTTC; CDR3aa: CASSRLRRETQYF; v_gene: TRBV4-1; abundance: .; j_gene: TRBJ2-5; d_gene: .
CDR3nt: TGTGCCAGCCGAAGACTAGGGACAGGGGAAGAGACCCAGTACTTC; CDR3aa: CASRRLGTGEETQYF; v_gene: TRBV27; abundance: .; j_gene: TRBJ2-5; d_gene: TRBD1
CDR3nt: TGTGCCAGCAGCTTAATCGGGCAGGGCGTCGGGGAGCTGTTTTTT; CDR3aa: CASSLIGQGVGELFF; v_gene: TRBV7-3; abundance: .; j_gene: TRBJ2-2; d_gene: .
CDR3nt: TGTGCCAGTAGTATCGGCAGGTCCCGCAATCAGCCCCAGCATTTT; CDR3aa: CASSIGRSRNQPQHF; v_gene: TRBV19; abundance: once; j_gene: TRBJ1-5; d_gene: .
CDR3nt: TGTGCCAGTAGTAGTTACTCAGGGGTCGAGCAGTACTTC; CDR3aa: CASSSYSGVEQYF; v_gene: TRBV19; abundance: .; j_gene: TRBJ2-7; d_gene: .
CDR3nt: TGTGCCGCCGGACAGGGGGCCCTACTCAATCAGCCCCAGCATTTT; CDR3aa: CAAGQGALLNQPQHF; v_gene: TRBV30; abundance: .; j_gene: TRBJ1-5; d_gene: TRBD1